This TCR beta chain was sequenced in a study of OX40 agonist ivuxolimab in advanced cancers. Study background: Among those enrolled, mean age was around 55 years (range about 23 to 90) and approximately 83% were male. Roughly two fifths of patients had received prior checkpoint inhibitor therapy.

The repertoire was sequenced with immunoSEQ multiplex PCR; TCRdb's copy has only in-frame clones and lacks some. The table records roughly 59,000 clones, about 91% of them present only once. Trimming left V 3 bases short and J 3 bases short, with 12 bases between. Germline V gene sequence: CDR1 LNHDA, CDR2 SQIVND (reference sequence). CDR3 length equals 14 residues. The material was CD4+ or CD8+ T cells sorted from blood, obtained in a trial of the OX40 agonist ivuxolimab. The gene calls are TRBV19 and TRBJ2-7, with D tentatively TRBD1 (6 bases). The receptor comes from an adult with an advanced solid tumor such as melanoma, head and neck, liver or kidney cancer. The DNA of the CDR3 is TGTGCCAGTAGTATCGGCAGGGGTGGCTACGAGCAGTACTTC. Translated: CASSIGRGGYEQYF. Based on the CDR3 plus reference TRBV19 and TRBJ2-7, the full variable domain is DGGITQSPKYLFRKEGQNVTLSCEQNLNHDAMYWYRQDPGQGLRLIYYSQIVNDFQKGDIAEGYSVSREKKESFPLTVTSAQKNPTAFYLCASSIGRGGYEQYFGPGTRLTVT.